These 9 T cell receptor beta chains were all obtained from the same sample, sequenced in a study of identical twins. TCRdb reprocessed the 5' RACE reads via MiXCR and lists one record per CDR3 protein. This table holds about 100,000 distinct CDR3 sequences, about 5.6% found once. Input material: memory T cells sorted from blood. These receptors all come from a woman aged 50 to 65 in good health.

This clonotype was seen at least ten times. The rearrangement uses TRBV2 and TRBJ1-4; 8 bases are a match to TRBD1. This CDR3 contains 12 residues. Looked up from germline, CDR1 is SNHLY and CDR2 is FYNNEI. V lost 10 bases and J lost 7; bases outside the gene matches: 5. The CDR3 loop is CATQGAGEKLFF. As DNA, the CDR3 is TGTGCCACCCAGGGGGCGGGTGAAAAACTGTTTTTT.

This clonotype was counted between two and nine times. J is TRBJ2-6 and V is TRBV19; D may be TRBD2 (6 bases). Germline V lookup: CDR1 LNHDA, CDR2 SQIVND (reference sequence). The CDR3 length is 13 residues. With 5 bases removed from V and 14 bases from J, the gap between germline ends came to 16 bases. The CDR3 protein is CASSSAGGLLLTF. In DNA form, the CDR3 reads TGTGCCAGTAGTTCGGCAGGAGGGCTACTCCTGACTTTC.

This clonotype was found many times. This chain uses TRBV5-1 with TRBJ1-5; D gene uncertain. Trimming took 3 bases from V and 1 from J, leaving 8 bases between them. CDR3 length: 14 residues. CDR1 is SGHRS, CDR2 YFSETQ, per germline. The CDR3 coding sequence is TGCGCCAGCAGCTCGACCGGGAGCAATCAGCCCCAGCATTTT. It encodes CASSSTGSNQPQHF.

This clonotype was seen ten or more times. V gene TRBV20-1 combines with J gene TRBJ2-5; TRBD2 matches 13 bases. Trimming removed 6 bases from V and 9 bases from J; junction bases left unmatched: 10. CDR1 DFQATT and CDR2 SNEGSKA come from the germline V gene (reference sequence). The CDR3 length is 14 residues. CDR3 sequence (DNA): TGCAGTGCGAGGGGGACTAGCGGGAAGAGGGCCCAGTACTTC. Translated: CSARGTSGKRAQYF.

There are many counts of this clonotype. V and J are TRBV12-3 or TRBV12-4 and TRBJ2-5, with D perhaps TRBD2 (6 bases). V was pared by 6 bases and J by 5 bases, with 16 bases between. This CDR3 comprises 14 residues. CDR3 amino acids: CASSPGGVRETQYF. CDR3 nucleotides: TGTGCCAGCAGCCCCGGAGGGGTGAGGGAGACCCAGTACTTC.

This clonotype was counted many times. The chain employs TRBV9 and TRBJ2-3; the D gene is possibly TRBD1 (6 bases). This CDR3 has 16 amino acids. Trimming pared 0 bases from V and 3 bases from J, leaving 14 bases between. Germline CDR1 and CDR2: SGDLS and YYNGEE. The DNA of the CDR3 is TGTGCCAGCAGCGTAGCTGGGGGACAAGCAACAGATACGCAGTATTTT. Translating gives CASSVAGGQATDTQYF.

This clonotype was found many times. This chain joins TRBV4-1 and TRBJ2-2; D is uncertain. Trimming removed 0 bases from V and 6 bases from J, with 17 bases in between. This CDR3 contains 17 residues. Germline CDR1 is MGHRA and CDR2 is YSYEKL. CDR3 region: CASSQDKGFVASGELFF. CDR3 sequence (DNA): TGCGCCAGCAGCCAAGATAAAGGGTTTGTTGCCTCCGGGGAGCTGTTTTTT.

In this sample, this clonotype turned up a few times. The V gene is TRBV5-4, the J gene TRBJ1-1; the match to TRBD1 covers 10 bases. The CDR3 spans 16 residues. With 4 bases clipped from V and 1 base from J, the junction kept 7 bases outside the gene matches. Looked up from germline, CDR1 is SGHNT and CDR2 is YYREEE (reference sequence). The CDR3 DNA is TGTGCCAGCAGCCAAGGGACAGGGGAGGGGAACACTGAAGCTTTCTTT. Translated, it gives CASSQGTGEGNTEAFF.

This clonotype was observed at least ten times. The CDR3, as DNA: TGTGCCAGCAGTACGGGACTATTAAGCACAGATACGCAGTATTTT. Its protein product is CASSTGLLSTDTQYF. V and J are TRBV6-5 and TRBJ2-3; 7 bases are shared with TRBD2. Germline CDR1 reads MNHEY; CDR2 reads SVGAGI. There are 15 residues in the CDR3. Trimming removed 5 bases from V and 0 bases from J; junction bases left unmatched: 5.